A single sample is the source of the 16 T cell receptor beta chains below, sequenced in a study of T cells in Graves' hyperthyroidism and ophthalmopathy. TCR beta CDR3 sequences were amplified from RNA transcripts. The TCR CDR3 first-round RT-PCR relied on the HTBI primer set. TCRdb recomputed calls from the multiplex PCR reads with MiXCR, one row per CDR3 protein. In the table there are hundreds of thousands of distinct CDR3 sequences, 15% to 20% of which are singletons. Sequencing input: blood. Source of these receptors: a woman aged 45-60 years with Graves' hyperthyroidism that later progressed to Graves' ophthalmopathy.

This clonotype was counted ten times or more. The genes are TRBV30 and TRBJ2-7; 9 bases line up with TRBD1. This CDR3 comprises 13 residues. With 5 bases clipped from V and 3 bases from J, the junction kept 5 bases outside the gene matches. CDR1 and CDR2 (germline): GTSNPN, SVGIG (reference sequence). In DNA form, the CDR3 reads TGTGCCTGGGAGACAGGGGGTTACTACGAGCAGTACTTC. Amino acid sequence: CAWETGGYYEQYF. The whole variable domain, filled in from reference TRBV30 and TRBJ2-7, reads SQTIHQWPATLVQPVGSPLSLECTVEGTSNPNLYWYRQAAGRGLQLLFYSVGIGQISSEVPQNLSASRPQDRQFILSSKKLLLSDSGFYLCAWETGGYYEQYFGPGTRLTVT.

Ten or more counts support this clonotype. V is TRBV6-5 and J is TRBJ2-5; TRBD2 agrees at 7 bases. This CDR3 comprises 17 residues. CDR1 and CDR2 from the germline V gene are MNHEY and SVGAGI. J lost 4 bases, V lost 1 base, and 12 bases had no gene match. CDR3 sequence reads: CASSYYRGGTPTETQYF. The CDR3 DNA is TGTGCCAGCAGTTACTATCGGGGAGGGACCCCCACAGAGACCCAGTACTTC.

The chain joins TRBV5-1 to TRBJ1-2, with 8 bases aligning to TRBD1. J gave up 3 bases and V 4 bases, and 8 bases lay outside the gene matches. The CDR3 is made up of 15 amino acids. The V gene's germline CDR1 is SGHRS and CDR2 YFSETQ. CDR3 in DNA: TGCGCCAGCAGCGAAGGGGGACAGGCCTACTATGGCTACACCTTC. Its translation: CASSEGGQAYYGYTF.

This clonotype was detected ten times or more. This chain connects TRBV20-1 to TRBJ2-7; D not resolved. CDR3 size: 11 residues. V was trimmed by 7 bases and J by 5 bases, leaving 12 bases between them. Germline V CDR1 and CDR2: DFQATT, SNEGSKA (reference sequence). The CDR3 is CSVVRRDEQYF. The CDR3 DNA is TGCAGTGTTGTCAGGAGAGACGAGCAGTACTTC.

This clonotype was detected a few times. The genes are TRBV7-3 and TRBJ2-3, with 10 positions matching TRBD2. This CDR3 has 17 residues. Germline CDR1 and CDR2: SGHTA and FQGTGA. The trim removed 2 bases at V and 4 bases at J, leaving 9 bases unmatched. The CDR3 loop is CASSLVGAGGRPDTQYF. CDR3 DNA sequence: TGTGCCAGCAGCTTAGTTGGAGCGGGGGGGCGGCCAGATACGCAGTATTTT.

This clonotype came up many times. The rearrangement joins TRBV11-2 to TRBJ2-7; no firm D call. Per the germline V gene, CDR1 is SGHAT and CDR2 is FQNNGV. This CDR3 region has 13 residues. Deletions cut 5 bases from V and 1 base from J, with 9 bases between. CDR3 amino acids: CASSPTESYEQYF. The CDR3, as DNA: TGTGCCAGCAGCCCAACAGAGTCCTACGAGCAGTACTTC.

This clonotype was counted ten times or more. V usage is TRBV11-2 and J usage is TRBJ1-1, with 10 positions matching TRBD1. Looked up from germline, CDR1 is SGHAT and CDR2 is FQNNGV. J gave up 3 bases and V 5 bases, and 3 bases lay outside the gene matches. This CDR3 spans 14 amino acids. DNA of the CDR3: TGTGCCAGCAGCAGGACAGGGGGGGACACTGAAGCTTTCTTT. It is translated as CASSRTGGDTEAFF. Filled out from reference TRBV11-2 and TRBJ1-1, the complete variable domain reads EAGVAQSPRYKIIEKRQSVAFWCNPISGHATLYWYQQILGQGPKLLIQFQNNGVVDDSQLPKDRFSAERLKGVDSTLKIQPAKLEDSAVYLCASSRTGGDTEAFFGQGTRLTVV.

The V gene is TRBV6-1, the J gene TRBJ2-3; 12 bases fit TRBD2. Per germline, CDR1 MNHNS and CDR2 SASEGT. The CDR3 extends over 15 amino acids. V lost 5 bases to trimming and J lost 10 bases; unmatched junction nucleotides: 10. The CDR3, as DNA: TGTGCCAGCAGTACGACTAGCGGGGGCCCCGGCGCGCAGTATTTT. Its protein product is CASSTTSGGPGAQYF.

Only a few counts were recorded for this clonotype. This sequence joins TRBV19 and TRBJ1-1; TRBD1 might be the D (6 bases). This CDR3 region has 17 residues. Germline assignment: CDR1 LNHDA and CDR2 SQIVND (reference sequence). Trimming shortened V by 3 bases and J by 6 bases, and 23 bases separated the two germline ends. CDR3 amino acids: CASSIGTGSVGSPEAFF. The CDR3, as DNA: TGTGCCAGTAGTATTGGCACAGGGAGTGTCGGGTCCCCTGAAGCTTTCTTT. The variable domain in full, completed from reference TRBV19 and TRBJ1-1, reads DGGITQSPKYLFRKEGQNVTLSCEQNLNHDAMYWYRQDPGQGLRLIYYSQIVNDFQKGDIAEGYSVSREKKESFPLTVTSAQKNPTAFYLCASSIGTGSVGSPEAFFGQGTRLTVV.

The rearrangement uses TRBV29-1 and TRBJ1-2, with D hard to call. The CDR3 is 13 residues long. Trimming pared 0 bases from V and 0 bases from J, leaving 5 bases between. Germline V gene data show CDR1 as SQVTM and CDR2 as ANQGSEA. CDR3 in amino acids: CSVEDRSNYGYTF. The CDR3 DNA reads as TGCAGCGTTGAAGATCGTTCTAACTATGGCTACACCTTC.

The genes are TRBV19 and TRBJ1-1; D is undetermined. The germline V gene has CDR1 LNHDA and CDR2 SQIVND (reference sequence). The CDR3 runs 15 residues. Between the trimmed V and J ends, which lost 1 base and 0 bases, there was a span of 9 bases. The CDR3 coding sequence is TGTGCCAGTAGTATAGCTGGCAGAGTGAACACTGAAGCTTTCTTT. Protein: CASSIAGRVNTEAFF.

In this sample, this clonotype turned up many times. CDR3 region: CASSWTRRENTGELFF. In nucleotides, the CDR3 is TGTGCCAGCAGTTGGACGCGCCGGGAGAACACCGGGGAGCTGTTTTTT. The genes are TRBV6-1 and TRBJ2-2; D may be TRBD2 (5 bases). Per germline, CDR1 MNHNS and CDR2 SASEGT. The CDR3 loop spans 16 amino acids. Trimming removed 5 bases from V and 1 base from J, with 14 bases in between.

This clonotype was observed a handful of times. This chain links TRBV5-1 with TRBJ2-1; TRBD1 aligns across 7 bases. Germline V gene lookup returns CDR1 SGHRS and CDR2 YFSETQ. Unmatched junction bases numbered 3, after V lost 0 bases and J lost 3 bases. The CDR3 runs 15 residues. The CDR3 reads CASSLEQGIYNEQFF. CDR3 DNA: TGCGCCAGCAGCTTGGAACAGGGGATCTACAATGAGCAGTTCTTC.

The chain couples TRBV5-1 to TRBJ1-1; D remains unclear. Trimming left V 4 bases short and J 0 bases short, with 10 bases between. Germline V gene lookup returns CDR1 SGHRS and CDR2 YFSETQ. The CDR3 extends over 14 amino acids. The CDR3 DNA reads as TGCGCCAGCAGCGTTGGTAGTGTGAACACTGAAGCTTTCTTT. Translated: CASSVGSVNTEAFF.

This clonotype was counted at least ten times. V and J are TRBV6-1 and TRBJ1-1, with a possible D match to TRBD1 (6 bases). This CDR3 region has 16 residues. Germline V CDR1 and CDR2: MNHNS, SASEGT. The V end lost 7 bases, the J end lost 4 bases, and 22 bases lay between the germline ends. For the CDR3, the DNA is TGTGCCAGCATCCGACAGGCCCCTGGCGTGGGCACTGAAGCTTTCTTT. This translates into CASIRQAPGVGTEAFF.

There are many counts of this clonotype. This chain joins TRBV18 and TRBJ2-5; unclear D gene. CDR1 is KGHSH and CDR2 is LQKENI in the germline V gene. Trimming removed 0 bases at V and 3 bases at J, with 11 bases between. The CDR3 totals 15 residues. CDR3 coding DNA: TGTGCCAGCTCACCACCGGGGTCGGGCGAAGAGACCCAGTACTTC. Translation gives CASSPPGSGEETQYF. The whole variable domain, remainder taken from reference TRBV18 and TRBJ2-5, is NAGVMQNPRHLVRRRGQEARLRCSPMKGHSHVYWYRQLPEEGLKFMVYLQKENIIDESGMPKERFSAEFPKEGPSILRIQQVVRGDSAAYFCASSPPGSGEETQYFGPGTRLLVL.